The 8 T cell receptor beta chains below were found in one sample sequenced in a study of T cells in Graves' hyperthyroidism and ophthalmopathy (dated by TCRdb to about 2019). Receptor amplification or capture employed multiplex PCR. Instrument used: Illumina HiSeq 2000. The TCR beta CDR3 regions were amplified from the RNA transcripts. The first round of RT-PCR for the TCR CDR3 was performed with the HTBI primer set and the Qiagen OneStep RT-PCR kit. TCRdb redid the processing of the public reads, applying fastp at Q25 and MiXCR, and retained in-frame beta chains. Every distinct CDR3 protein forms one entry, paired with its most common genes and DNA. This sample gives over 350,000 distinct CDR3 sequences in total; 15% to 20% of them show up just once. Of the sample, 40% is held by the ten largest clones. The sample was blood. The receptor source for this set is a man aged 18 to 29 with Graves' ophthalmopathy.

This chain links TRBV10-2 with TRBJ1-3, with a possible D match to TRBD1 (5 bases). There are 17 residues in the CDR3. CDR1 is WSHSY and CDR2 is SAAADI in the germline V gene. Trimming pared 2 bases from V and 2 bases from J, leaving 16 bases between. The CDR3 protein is CASSEPRGGIAGNTIYF. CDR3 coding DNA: TGCGCCAGCAGTGAGCCCCGTGGGGGGATCGCTGGAAACACCATATATTTT.

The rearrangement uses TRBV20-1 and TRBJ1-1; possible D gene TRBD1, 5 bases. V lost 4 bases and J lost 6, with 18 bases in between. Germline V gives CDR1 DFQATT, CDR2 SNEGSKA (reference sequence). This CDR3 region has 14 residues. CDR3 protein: CSATEAGQGSEAFF. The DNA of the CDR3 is TGCAGTGCTACGGAAGCGGGTCAGGGCTCTGAAGCTTTCTTT.

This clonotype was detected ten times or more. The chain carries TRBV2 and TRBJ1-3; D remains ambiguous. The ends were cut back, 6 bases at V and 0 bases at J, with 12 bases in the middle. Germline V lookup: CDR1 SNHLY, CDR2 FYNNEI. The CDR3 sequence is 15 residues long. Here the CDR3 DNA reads TGTGCCAGCAGCTACCTGGTGGGCTCTGGAAACACCATATATTTT. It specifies CASSYLVGSGNTIYF.

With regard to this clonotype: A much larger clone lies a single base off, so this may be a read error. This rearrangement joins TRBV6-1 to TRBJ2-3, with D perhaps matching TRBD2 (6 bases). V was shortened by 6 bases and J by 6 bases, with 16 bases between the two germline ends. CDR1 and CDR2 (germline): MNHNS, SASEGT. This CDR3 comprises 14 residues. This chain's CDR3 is CASSEGRGMDTQYF. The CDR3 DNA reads TGTGCCAGCAGCGAGGGACGGGGGATGGATACGCAGTATTTT.

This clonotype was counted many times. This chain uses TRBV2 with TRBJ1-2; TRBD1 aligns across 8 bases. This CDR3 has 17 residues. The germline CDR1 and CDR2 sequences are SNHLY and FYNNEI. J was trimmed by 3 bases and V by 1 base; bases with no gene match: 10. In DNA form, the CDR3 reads TGTGCCAGCAGTGAAGGGGCAGGGGGCGCGATTGACTATGGCTACACCTTC. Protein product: CASSEGAGGAIDYGYTF. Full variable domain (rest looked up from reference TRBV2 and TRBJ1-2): EPEVTQTPSHQVTQMGQEVILRCVPISNHLYFYWYRQILGQKVEFLVSFYNNEISEKSEIFDDQFSVERPDGSNFTLKIRSTKLEDSAMYFCASSEGAGGAIDYGYTFGSGTRLTVV.

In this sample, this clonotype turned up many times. The CDR3, as DNA: TGTGCCAGCACCGGAGGCCGGGACGCCCTCCCCTACGAGCAGTACTTC. It encodes CASTGGRDALPYEQYF. V is TRBV27 and J is TRBJ2-7, with D perhaps given as TRBD1 or TRBD2 (5 bases each). This CDR3 has 16 amino acids. In germline, CDR1 is MNHEY, CDR2 SMNVEV (reference sequence). The V gene lost 7 bases and the J gene lost 2 bases, with 21 bases spanning the gap.

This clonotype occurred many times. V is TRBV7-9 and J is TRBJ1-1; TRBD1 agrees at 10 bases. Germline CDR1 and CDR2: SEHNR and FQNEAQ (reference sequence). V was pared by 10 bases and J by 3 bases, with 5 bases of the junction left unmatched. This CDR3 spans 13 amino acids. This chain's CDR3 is CATGTGEDTEAFF. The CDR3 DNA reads TGTGCCACCGGGACAGGGGAGGACACTGAAGCTTTCTTT.

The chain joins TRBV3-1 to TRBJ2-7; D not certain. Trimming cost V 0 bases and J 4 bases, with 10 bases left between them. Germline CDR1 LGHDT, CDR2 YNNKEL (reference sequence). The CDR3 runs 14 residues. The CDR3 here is CASSQETAVYEQYF. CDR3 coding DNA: TGTGCCAGCAGCCAAGAGACGGCCGTTTACGAGCAGTACTTC.